This T cell receptor (beta chain) is drawn from a study of blood T cell repertoires in COVID-19. The authors' processing: Reference gene primer amplification gave nucleated cell count estimates. Using immunoSEQ multiplex PCR, the repertoire was profiled, and TCRdb retains in-frame clones only, with some absent. That table gives V, J and clone size, and the DNA gave D and trimming. The sample gives about 100,000 clones, more than 75% of which show up once; 9.5% to 15% is in the top ten. The CDR3 totals 13 residues. Deletions cut 5 bases from V and 7 bases from J, with 13 bases between. Germline V lookup: CDR1 LNHDA, CDR2 SQIVND (reference sequence).

Input material: peripheral blood. J is TRBJ2-3 and V is TRBV19; tentative D call: TRBD2 (6 bases). This receptor was obtained from a human donor in a cohort sampled during active COVID-19. The CDR3 loop reads CASSPSGLNTQYF. CDR3 in DNA: TGTGCCAGTAGTCCTTCGGGACTCAATACGCAGTATTTT.